Below, one T cell receptor (beta chain) is given with its context. Its target is unknown. The source of the sample is a study of cytomegalovirus exposure and HLA in healthy donors. Study-level information: Earlier work reported 100 million to 130 million unique TCR beta sequences from 150 million to 200 million T cells. Study-wide results and caveats: TCR beta sequences reportedly predicted the HLA-A and HLA-B alleles of most subjects accurately.

PCR employed 60 Vbeta and 13 Jbeta primers. Generated by immunoSEQ multiplex PCR, the TCRdb table keeps only in-frame clones and is missing some. The sample contains 85,000 to 100,000 clones, under 65% of which appear only once. CDR1 and CDR2 from the germline V gene are SGHKS and YYEKEE (reference sequence). V was pared by 0 bases and J by 0 bases, with 13 bases between. This CDR3 spans 17 amino acids. Input material: PBMCs. This sequence joins TRBV5-5 and TRBJ1-3; D unclear. The clonotype comes from a man aged 55 to 70 in good health and CMV-seronegative. The CDR3 loop reads CASSLVPLTLSGNTIYF. In DNA form, the CDR3 reads TGTGCCAGCAGCTTGGTCCCACTTACCCTCTCTGGAAACACCATATATTTT.